Listed here are 6 T cell receptor beta chains from one sample, sequenced in a study of blood T cell repertoires in COVID-19. Libraries were prepared by immunoSEQ multiplex PCR; TCRdb keeps only in-frame clonotypes and omits some of them. Of 220,000 or so clones detected, roughly 84% appear once; the ten largest clones hold roughly 6.2%. Source material: PBMCs or T cells enriched from blood (not recorded which). These receptors were taken from a woman aged 40 to 55 who had recovered from COVID-19.

This chain connects TRBV7-2 to TRBJ1-1, with D maybe TRBD1 (5 bases). Germline V gives CDR1 SGHTA, CDR2 FQGNSA. The CDR3 totals 13 residues. Trimming left V 5 bases short and J 1 base short, with 8 bases between. The chain's CDR3 is CASSDDRNTEAFF. In DNA form, the CDR3 reads TGTGCCAGCAGCGACGACAGGAACACTGAAGCTTTCTTT.

The chain joins TRBV28 to TRBJ2-7; D is possibly TRBD2 (6 bases). The CDR3 loop spans 14 amino acids. Trimming took off 2 bases at V and 7 bases at J, with 15 bases between the two ends. In germline, CDR1 is MDHEN, CDR2 SYDVKM. CDR3 sequence (DNA): TGTGCCAGCAGTTTAGGGGGGTACTCATGGGAGCAGTACTTC. Protein sequence: CASSLGGYSWEQYF.

V is TRBV29-1 and J is TRBJ1-1; a possible D gene is TRBD1 (5 bases). V gave up 7 bases and J gave up 4 bases, with 13 bases separating them. Germline CDR1 reads SQVTM; CDR2 reads ANQGSEA. The CDR3 runs to 12 residues. The CDR3 DNA reads as TGCAGCGGGGGACGGGAGGGCACTGAAGCTTTCTTT. As protein: CSGGREGTEAFF.

The J gene is TRBJ1-2, the V gene TRBV28; D might be TRBD1 (6 bases). Looked up from germline, CDR1 is MDHEN and CDR2 is SYDVKM. V was clipped by 1 base and J by 7 bases, with 25 bases between them. The CDR3 is 18 residues long. CDR3 protein: CASSLSNPLGGGWFGYTF. Written as DNA, the CDR3 is TGTGCCAGCAGTTTATCGAACCCCCTGGGGGGGGGCTGGTTTGGCTACACCTTC.

V usage is TRBV7-8 and J usage is TRBJ2-1; D possibly corresponds to TRBD2 (5 bases). The CDR3 covers 14 residues. The V end lost 0 bases, the J end lost 11 bases, and 14 bases lay between the germline ends. The V gene's germline CDR1 is SGHVS and CDR2 FQNEAQ. The CDR3 DNA follows: TGTGCCAGCAGCTTAGCCTCTTTTGGAGGAAAGCAGTTCTTC. As protein: CASSLASFGGKQFF.

The chain carries TRBV5-6 and TRBJ1-2; D is perhaps TRBD1 (5 bases). V was trimmed by 2 bases and J by 4 bases, leaving 15 bases between them. There are 15 residues in the CDR3. The germline V gene has CDR1 SGHDT and CDR2 YYEEEE. The CDR3 DNA sequence: TGTGCCAGCAGCTTCTGGGCCAGGGTCGTCTATGGCTACACCTTC. It codes for CASSFWARVVYGYTF.